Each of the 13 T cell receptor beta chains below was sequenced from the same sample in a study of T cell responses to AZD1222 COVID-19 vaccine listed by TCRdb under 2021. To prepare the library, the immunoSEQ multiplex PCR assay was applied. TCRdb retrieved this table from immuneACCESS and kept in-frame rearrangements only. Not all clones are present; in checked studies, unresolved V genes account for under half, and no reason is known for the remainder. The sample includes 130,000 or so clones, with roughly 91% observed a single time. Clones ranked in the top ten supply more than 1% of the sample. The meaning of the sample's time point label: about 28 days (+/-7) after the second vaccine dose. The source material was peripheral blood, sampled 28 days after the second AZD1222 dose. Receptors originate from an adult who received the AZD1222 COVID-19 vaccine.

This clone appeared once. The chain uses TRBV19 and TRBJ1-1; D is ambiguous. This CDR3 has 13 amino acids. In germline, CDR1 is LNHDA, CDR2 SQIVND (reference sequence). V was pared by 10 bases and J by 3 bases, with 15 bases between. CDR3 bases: TGTGCCACTCAACGGGTGGGGTACACTGAAGCTTTCTTT. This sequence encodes CATQRVGYTEAFF.

CDR3 DNA: TGTGCCAGCAGCCGTCAGGGGGCATTTGGCTACACCTTC. Translated: CASSRQGAFGYTF. The chain combines TRBV3-1 (or the pseudogene TRBV3-2) with TRBJ1-2; 8 bases agree with TRBD1. Germline assignment: CDR1 LGHDT and CDR2 YNNKEL (reference sequence). This CDR3 is 13 amino acids long. V lost 4 bases to trimming and J lost 7 bases; unmatched junction nucleotides: 5.

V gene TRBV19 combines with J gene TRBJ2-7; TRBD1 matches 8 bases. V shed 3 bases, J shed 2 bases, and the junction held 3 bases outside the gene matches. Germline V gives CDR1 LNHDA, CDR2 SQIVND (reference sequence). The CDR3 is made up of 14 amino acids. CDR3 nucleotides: TGTGCCAGTAGTATGTGGGACAGGACCTACGAGCAGTACTTC. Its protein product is CASSMWDRTYEQYF.

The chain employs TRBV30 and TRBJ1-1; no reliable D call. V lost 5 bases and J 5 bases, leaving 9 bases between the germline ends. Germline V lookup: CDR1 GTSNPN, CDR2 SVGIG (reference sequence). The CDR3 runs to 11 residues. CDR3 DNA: TGTGCCTGGGTATACAGTACTGAAGCTTTCTTT. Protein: CAWVYSTEAFF.

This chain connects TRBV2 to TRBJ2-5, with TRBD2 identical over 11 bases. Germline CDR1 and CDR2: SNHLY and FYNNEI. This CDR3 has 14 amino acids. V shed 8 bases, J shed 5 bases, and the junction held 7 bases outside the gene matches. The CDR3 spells CASATSGSPETQYF. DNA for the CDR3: TGTGCCAGCGCAACTAGCGGGAGCCCGGAGACCCAGTACTTC. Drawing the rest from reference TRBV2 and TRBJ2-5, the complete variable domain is EPEVTQTPSHQVTQMGQEVILRCVPISNHLYFYWYRQILGQKVEFLVSFYNNEISEKSEIFDDQFSVERPDGSNFTLKIRSTKLEDSAMYFCASATSGSPETQYFGPGTRLLVL.

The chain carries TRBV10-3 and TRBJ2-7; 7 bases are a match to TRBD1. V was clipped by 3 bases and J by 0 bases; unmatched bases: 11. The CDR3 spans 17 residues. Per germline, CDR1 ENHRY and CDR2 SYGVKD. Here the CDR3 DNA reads TGTGCCATCAGTGAAGTAAGGGGGACAGTGAGCTCCTACGAGCAGTACTTC. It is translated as CAISEVRGTVSSYEQYF.

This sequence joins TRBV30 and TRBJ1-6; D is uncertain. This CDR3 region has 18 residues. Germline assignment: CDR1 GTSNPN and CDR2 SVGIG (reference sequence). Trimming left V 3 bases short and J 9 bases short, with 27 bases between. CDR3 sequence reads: CAWRLKMPDSILGSPLHF. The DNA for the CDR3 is TGTGCCTGGAGGCTTAAAATGCCCGATTCTATCCTTGGTTCACCCCTCCACTTT.

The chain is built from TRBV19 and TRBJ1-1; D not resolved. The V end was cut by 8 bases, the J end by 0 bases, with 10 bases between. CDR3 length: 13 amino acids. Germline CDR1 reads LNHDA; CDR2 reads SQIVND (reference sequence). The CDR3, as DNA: TGTGCCAGTGCGGCGGCCCTGAACACTGAAGCTTTCTTT. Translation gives CASAAALNTEAFF.

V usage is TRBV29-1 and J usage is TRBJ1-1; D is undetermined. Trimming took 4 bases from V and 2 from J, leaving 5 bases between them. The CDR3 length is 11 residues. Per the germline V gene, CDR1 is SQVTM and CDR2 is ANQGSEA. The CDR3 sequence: CSVVLNTEAFF. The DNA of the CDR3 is TGCAGCGTTGTTCTAAACACTGAAGCTTTCTTT.

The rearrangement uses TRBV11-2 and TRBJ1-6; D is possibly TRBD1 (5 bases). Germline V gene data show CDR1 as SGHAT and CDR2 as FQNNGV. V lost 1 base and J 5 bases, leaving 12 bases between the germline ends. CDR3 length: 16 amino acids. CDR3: CASSLVGSRDNSPLHF. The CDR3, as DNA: TGTGCCAGCAGCTTAGTAGGTTCCAGGGATAATTCACCCCTCCACTTT.

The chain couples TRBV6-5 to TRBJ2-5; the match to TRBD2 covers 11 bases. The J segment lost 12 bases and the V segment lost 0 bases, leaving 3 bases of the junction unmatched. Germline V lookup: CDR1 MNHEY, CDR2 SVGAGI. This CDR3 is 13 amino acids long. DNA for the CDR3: TGTGCCAGCAGTTACTCTACTAGCGGGGGAAAGTACTTC. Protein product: CASSYSTSGGKYF.

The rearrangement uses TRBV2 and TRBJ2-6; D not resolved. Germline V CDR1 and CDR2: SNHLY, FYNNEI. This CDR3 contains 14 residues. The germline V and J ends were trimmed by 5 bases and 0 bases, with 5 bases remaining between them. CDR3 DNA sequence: TGTGCCAGCAGTCGACTCTCTGGGGCCAACGTCCTGACTTTC. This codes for CASSRLSGANVLTF.

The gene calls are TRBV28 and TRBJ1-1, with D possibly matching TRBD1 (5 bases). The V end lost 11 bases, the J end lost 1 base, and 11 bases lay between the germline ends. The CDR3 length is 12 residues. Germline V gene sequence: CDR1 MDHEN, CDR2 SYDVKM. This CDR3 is CAGRGGNTEAFF. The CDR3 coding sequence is TGTGCCGGCCGCGGGGGGAACACTGAAGCTTTCTTT.